The rows below give T cell receptor beta chains drawn from one sample of a study of CD8 T cells in ankylosing spondylitis. TCRdb recomputed calls from the 5' RACE reads with MiXCR, one row per CDR3 protein. The profile shows hundreds of thousands of distinct CDR3 sequences, roughly 13% of them singletons. The sequenced material came from blood, either unsorted or a sorted T cell fraction (not recorded which). These receptors originate from a male donor with ankylosing spondylitis. The CDR3 runs from the conserved cysteine through the conserved F or W. D genes are given only for firm matches. The size field is filled for only some rows; it gives once, few, many or a size class.

J: TRBJ2-7
size: many
V: TRBV29-1
D: TRBD1
DNA: TGCAGCGTACGCCGGGACAGGGGGAACTACGAGCAGTACTTC
CDR3: CSVRRDRGNYEQYF

J: TRBJ2-3
size: few
V: TRBV10-3
D: .
DNA: TGTGCCATCAGTGAGGAGACAAGCGCAGATACGCAGTATTTT
CDR3: CAISEETSADTQYF

J: TRBJ2-1
size: many
V: TRBV9
D: TRBD2
DNA: TGTGCCAGCAGCGTAGTCGCTAGCGGGAGTTGGAATCCCGATGAGCAGTTCTTC
CDR3: CASSVVASGSWNPDEQFF

J: TRBJ1-2
size: few
V: TRBV5-1
D: TRBD1
DNA: TGCGCCAGCAGCGAGGGACAGGGGGTAGGAGGCTACACCTTC
CDR3: CASSEGQGVGGYTF

J: TRBJ1-4
size: few
V: TRBV7-2
D: .
DNA: TGTGCCAGCAGCTCGACGGACAGTAATGAAAAACTGTTTTTT
CDR3: CASSSTDSNEKLFF

J: TRBJ2-5
size: .
V: TRBV20-1
D: TRBD2
DNA: TGCAGTGCCTCACTAGCGCGTAGTAGAGAGACCCAGTACTTC
CDR3: CSASLARSRETQYF

J: TRBJ2-1
size: many
V: TRBV11-2
D: .
DNA: TGTGCCAGCAGCTACTTCGAGGGGATTCTTTACAATGAGCAGTTCTTC
CDR3: CASSYFEGILYNEQFF

J: TRBJ1-2
size: .
V: TRBV29-1
D: .
DNA: TGCAGCGTTGGGAGGGGGGACTATGGCTACACCTTC
CDR3: CSVGRGDYGYTF

J: TRBJ1-3
size: .
V: TRBV20-1
D: .
DNA: TGCAGTGCTAGAGTCGGGCACACCATATATTTT
CDR3: CSARVGHTIYF

J: TRBJ1-2
size: few
V: TRBV6-8
D: TRBD1
DNA: TGTGCCAGCAACCATACGGGACAGGGATATGGCTACACCTTC
CDR3: CASNHTGQGYGYTF

J: TRBJ1-4
size: .
V: TRBV3-1
D: .
DNA: TGTGCCAGCAGCCAGCGTGTGACAGACGAAAAACTGTTTTTT
CDR3: CASSQRVTDEKLFF

J: TRBJ2-3
size: many
V: TRBV7-9
D: .
DNA: TGTGCCAGCAGCCCACCTAGGCCAAGCACAGATACGCAGTATTTT
CDR3: CASSPPRPSTDTQYF

J: TRBJ2-1
size: .
V: TRBV3-1
D: .
DNA: TGTGCCAGCAGCCACCCGTGGAATGAGCAGTTCTTC
CDR3: CASSHPWNEQFF

J: TRBJ2-3
size: few
V: TRBV11-2
D: .
DNA: TGTGCCAGCAGCCTTCGACCGGGACTCATGAGTGTGTTGAATACGCAGTATTTT
CDR3: CASSLRPGLMSVLNTQYF

J: TRBJ2-1
size: many
V: TRBV4-1
D: .
DNA: TGCGCCAGCAGCCTTAACTTACTAGTAGGTTACAATGAGCAGTTCTTC
CDR3: CASSLNLLVGYNEQFF

J: TRBJ1-3
size: few
V: TRBV25-1
D: .
DNA: TGTGCCAGCAGTGAACAGACGACGGTAATCTCTGGAAACACCATATATTTT
CDR3: CASSEQTTVISGNTIYF

J: TRBJ1-1
size: many
V: TRBV6-1
D: .
DNA: TGTGCCAGCAGTGATAGCAGCGGGGGGCGTACTGAAGCTTTCTTT
CDR3: CASSDSSGGRTEAFF

J: TRBJ2-3
size: few
V: TRBV20-1
D: TRBD2
DNA: TGCAGTGCTAGAGTTTTAAGCGGGAGGGCCTTATATACGCAGTATTTT
CDR3: CSARVLSGRALYTQYF

J: TRBJ1-1
size: .
V: TRBV5-4
D: .
DNA: TGTGCCAGCAGCCCCAGGTTCCAGGGAGGGGGTCGAACTGAAGCTTTCTTT
CDR3: CASSPRFQGGGRTEAFF

J: TRBJ2-6
size: few
V: TRBV3-1
D: .
DNA: TGTGCCAGCGTTCTCCGTCGCTCTGGGGCCAACGTCCTGACTTTC
CDR3: CASVLRRSGANVLTF

J: TRBJ2-3
size: .
V: TRBV5-1
D: .
DNA: TGCGCCAGCAGCTTGGACGGGGCGGCTAGCACAGATACGCAGTATTTT
CDR3: CASSLDGAASTDTQYF

J: TRBJ2-3
size: .
V: TRBV12-3/TRBV12-4
D: TRBD2
DNA: TGTGCCAGCAGGATTAGCGGGAGGATCACAGATACGCAGTATTTT
CDR3: CASRISGRITDTQYF

J: TRBJ2-1
size: few
V: TRBV7-9
D: TRBD2
DNA: TGTGCCAGCGGCCGACTCGTTGGAGCGGGAGGGCATGAGCAGTTCTTC
CDR3: CASGRLVGAGGHEQFF

J: TRBJ1-4
size: .
V: TRBV7-9
D: .
DNA: TGTGCCAGCAGCTTAGGATCAGTGGAGAATGAAAAACTGTTTTTT
CDR3: CASSLGSVENEKLFF

J: TRBJ1-4
size: few
V: TRBV2
D: TRBD1
DNA: TGTGCCAGCAGGACAGGGGCCCTAGATGGCCTGTTTTTT
CDR3: CASRTGALDGLFF

J: TRBJ1-1
size: few
V: TRBV7-9
D: .
DNA: TGTGCCAGCAGCTTAAGTGGGGGACGAAAGAACACTGAAGCTTTCTTT
CDR3: CASSLSGGRKNTEAFF

J: TRBJ2-7
size: few
V: TRBV7-9
D: TRBD1
DNA: TGTGCCAGCAGCCCTACTCCCGGGACAGGGTCCTACGAGCAGTACTTC
CDR3: CASSPTPGTGSYEQYF

J: TRBJ2-7
size: .
V: TRBV24-1
D: .
DNA: TGTGCCACCAGTGACCCTATCCATTACGAGCAGTACTTC
CDR3: CATSDPIHYEQYF

J: TRBJ2-2
size: .
V: TRBV9
D: .
DNA: TGTGCCAGCAGCCCGGATAGCGGGGAGCTGTTTTTT
CDR3: CASSPDSGELFF

J: TRBJ1-4
size: .
V: TRBV5-1
D: TRBD1
DNA: TGCGCCAGCAGCGCGCCGGGACAGGCTAATGAAAAACTGTTTTTT
CDR3: CASSAPGQANEKLFF

J: TRBJ2-2
size: .
V: TRBV7-7
D: TRBD2
DNA: TGTGCCAGCAGCTTATATTCGGGAGGGAACACCGGGGAGCTGTTTTTT
CDR3: CASSLYSGGNTGELFF

J: TRBJ2-5
size: many
V: TRBV5-1
D: .
DNA: TGCGCCAGCAGCAGCAGGGAGTGGGAGACCCAGTACTTC
CDR3: CASSSREWETQYF

J: TRBJ2-4
size: .
V: TRBV20-1
D: .
DNA: TGCAGTGCTAGCAAGGACGGTAACAAAAACATTCAGTACTTC
CDR3: CSASKDGNKNIQYF

J: TRBJ2-3
size: many
V: TRBV12-3/TRBV12-4
D: TRBD2
DNA: TGTGCCAGCAGTCTAGCGGGAGGGGAAACAGATACGCAGTATTTT
CDR3: CASSLAGGETDTQYF

J: TRBJ2-1
size: few
V: TRBV5-1
D: TRBD2
DNA: TGCGCCAGCAGCTGGGGTCCGGGAGGAGGTGATGAGCAGTTCTTC
CDR3: CASSWGPGGGDEQFF

J: TRBJ1-2
size: .
V: TRBV7-9
D: .
DNA: TGTGCCAGCAGCATAGCCGGTAGCTATGGCTACACCTTC
CDR3: CASSIAGSYGYTF

J: TRBJ2-5
size: .
V: TRBV7-6
D: TRBD2
DNA: TGTGCCAGCAGCGTACTAGCGGGGCAAGAGACCCAGTACTTC
CDR3: CASSVLAGQETQYF

J: TRBJ2-7
size: few
V: TRBV5-1
D: TRBD2
DNA: TGCGCCAGCAGCATTAGCGGGAGGGCACTAAACGAGCAGTACTTC
CDR3: CASSISGRALNEQYF

J: TRBJ1-1
size: few
V: TRBV7-2
D: .
DNA: TGTGCCAGCAGCTTAATCGGTCTCTCTGAAGCTTTCTTT
CDR3: CASSLIGLSEAFF

J: TRBJ2-3
size: .
V: TRBV5-1
D: .
DNA: TGCGCCAGCAGCTTGGCCCGGGCAGAAGATACGCAGTATTTT
CDR3: CASSLARAEDTQYF

J: TRBJ1-3
size: .
V: TRBV5-1
D: .
DNA: TGCGCCAGCAGCCCAGATGGACAGCGCTACTCTGGAAACACCATATATTTT
CDR3: CASSPDGQRYSGNTIYF